This T cell receptor beta chain is from a study of neurological immune-mediated disorders. Study findings and constraints: Across subjects, expanded clones had no CDR3 amino acid sequences in common, pointing to private repertoires in all groups. While HTLV-1-associated myelopathy showed the greatest TCR clonal expansion, multiple sclerosis showed the least, falling below healthy controls.

The unsorted libraries were produced from 2 million PBMCs held at -80 C. The sample holds many counts of this clonotype. Its antigen is unidentified. Synthesis of cDNA was accomplished via 5'RACE employing 10-nucleotide random UMIs. TCRdb recomputed calls from the 5' RACE reads with MiXCR, one row per CDR3 protein. The sample holds roughly 41,000 distinct CDR3 sequences; about 2% are singletons and the top ten take roughly 2%. The sequence derives from a woman aged 40-49 years with multiple sclerosis. The sequencing input was PBMCs.

The CDR3 protein is CASSYGQVNSPLHF. The CDR3 region has the DNA TGCGCCAGCAGTTACGGACAAGTTAATTCACCCCTCCACTTT. The chain employs TRBV5-1 and TRBJ1-6; TRBD1 might be the D (5 bases). The V end lost 5 bases, the J end lost 6 bases, and 12 bases lay between the germline ends. This CDR3 has 14 amino acids. The V gene's germline CDR1 is SGHRS and CDR2 YFSETQ.